The 26 T cell receptor beta chains presented below share a single source sample, sequenced in a study of blood T cell repertoires in COVID-19. Assay: immunoSEQ multiplex PCR; the TCRdb copy retains only in-frame clones and omits some. The table has about 170,000 clones, around 82% seen once. The sample was peripheral blood. These receptors were obtained from a woman between 40 and 50 years old with COVID-19, enrolled during active disease.

This chain uses TRBV28 with TRBJ1-1; no definite D call. CDR1 is MDHEN and CDR2 is SYDVKM in the germline V gene. The CDR3 has 15 residues. Trimming took off 4 bases at V and 3 bases at J, with 15 bases between the two ends. The CDR3 DNA sequence: TGTGCCAGCAGTTGGACGGGGTCTTCCTACACTGAAGCTTTCTTT. It specifies CASSWTGSSYTEAFF.

The V call is TRBV2, the J call TRBJ2-3; 8 bases are a match to TRBD2. This CDR3 contains 15 residues. Germline assignment: CDR1 SNHLY and CDR2 FYNNEI. V was pared by 3 bases and J by 3 bases, with 5 bases of the junction left unmatched. CDR3 nucleotides: TGTGCCAGCAGTGATTCGGGACTAGGGACAGATACGCAGTATTTT. This codes for CASSDSGLGTDTQYF.

The sample holds one count of this clone. This chain uses TRBV5-1 with TRBJ2-2; weak D call: TRBD1 (5 bases). The CDR3 is made up of 15 amino acids. V dropped 1 base and J dropped 3 bases, with 10 bases sitting between them. The germline CDR1 and CDR2 sequences are SGHRS and YFSETQ. DNA for the CDR3: TGCGCCAGCAGCTTGACTGACAGACACACCGGGGAGCTGTTTTTT. The encoded protein is CASSLTDRHTGELFF.

This clone was picked up a small number of times. The CDR3: CASSVGLVGDTQYF. The CDR3 region has the DNA TGTGCCAGCAGTGTCGGACTAGTTGGAGATACGCAGTATTTT. This chain connects TRBV28 to TRBJ2-3, with 7 bases lining up with TRBD2. The CDR3 sequence is 14 residues long. Germline CDR1 is MDHEN and CDR2 is SYDVKM. V shed 5 bases, J shed 5 bases, and the junction held 7 bases outside the gene matches.

The chain employs TRBV9 and TRBJ2-2; unclear D gene. The V gene lost 1 base and the J gene lost 1 base, with 5 bases spanning the gap. From germline, CDR1 is SGDLS and CDR2 YYNGEE. The CDR3 totals 14 residues. Here the CDR3 reads CASSVSGNTGELFF. The CDR3 coding sequence is TGTGCCAGCAGCGTATCAGGGAACACCGGGGAGCTGTTTTTT.

The sample holds a few counts of this clone. The V call is TRBV19, the J call TRBJ1-5; TRBD1 matches 8 bases. CDR1 and CDR2 (germline): LNHDA, SQIVND (reference sequence). The V gene end was trimmed by 1 base and the J gene end by 0 bases; junction bases not matched to a gene: 11. This CDR3 comprises 19 residues. Here the CDR3 DNA reads TGTGCCAGTAGTATAGCCCTTGCGGACAGGGTGAATAGCAATCAGCCCCAGCATTTT. Its protein is CASSIALADRVNSNQPQHF.

The chain has TRBV19 and TRBJ2-1; 10 bases align to TRBD2. The V and J ends lost 4 bases and 6 bases, in that order; junction bases with no gene match: 6. Germline V CDR1 and CDR2: LNHDA, SQIVND (reference sequence). This CDR3 contains 15 residues. The CDR3 nucleotides read TGTGCCAGTAGTACCAGCGGGAGGGCCTTCAATGAGCAGTTCTTC. It codes for CASSTSGRAFNEQFF.

This clone was seen once. The chain is built from TRBV19 and TRBJ2-1; TRBD2 might be the D (6 bases). The CDR3 sequence is 15 residues long. V dropped 5 bases and J dropped 2 bases, with 13 bases sitting between them. Germline V lookup: CDR1 LNHDA, CDR2 SQIVND (reference sequence). The chain's CDR3 is CASSFGSSPYNEQFF. The CDR3 nucleotides read TGTGCCAGTAGTTTCGGGAGCTCTCCCTACAATGAGCAGTTCTTC.

This clone appeared once. V usage is TRBV28 and J usage is TRBJ2-7, with D perhaps TRBD2 (6 bases). The CDR3 consists of 15 residues. The V and J ends lost 5 bases and 7 bases respectively, with 21 bases between them. Germline assignment: CDR1 MDHEN and CDR2 SYDVKM. The CDR3 sequence is CASSLPSTTRYEQYF. The CDR3 nucleotides are TGTGCCAGCAGTCTACCTAGTACGACTAGGTATGAGCAGTACTTC.

In its sample, this clone was seen a few times. The chain has TRBV3-1 (or the pseudogene TRBV3-2) and TRBJ1-2; tentatively, D is TRBD1 (5 bases). Trimming shortened V by 1 base and J by 5 bases, and 14 bases separated the two germline ends. The CDR3 is 15 residues long. Per the germline V gene, CDR1 is LGHDT and CDR2 is YNNKEL (reference sequence). The CDR3 coding sequence is TGTGCCAGCAGCCAAGGGTCGGGACTCGCATATGGCTACACCTTC. Protein: CASSQGSGLAYGYTF.

The V gene is TRBV2, the J gene TRBJ2-7; D is uncertain. V was shortened by 3 bases and J by 0 bases, with 18 bases between the two germline ends. The CDR3 loop spans 17 amino acids. The germline gives CDR1 SNHLY, CDR2 FYNNEI. The CDR3 DNA follows: TGTGCCAGCAGTGACTTTGTTCGGAGCGATCACTCCTACGAGCAGTACTTC. This codes for CASSDFVRSDHSYEQYF.

The chain has TRBV2 and TRBJ2-7; 8 positions match TRBD1. CDR1 SNHLY and CDR2 FYNNEI come from the germline V gene. The J segment lost 1 base and the V segment lost 7 bases, leaving 12 bases of the junction unmatched. CDR3 length: 16 amino acids. The CDR3 loop reads CASMRLGRTGSYEQYF. CDR3 bases: TGTGCCAGCATGAGGCTAGGTAGGACAGGGTCCTACGAGCAGTACTTC.

The rearrangement joins TRBV19 to TRBJ1-1; 8 bases map to TRBD1. The CDR3 sequence is 17 residues long. The V gene end was trimmed by 0 bases and the J gene end by 1 base; junction bases not matched to a gene: 7. Germline V gene lookup returns CDR1 LNHDA and CDR2 SQIVND (reference sequence). CDR3 nucleotides: TGTGCCAGTAGTATAGACAGGGGGCGAAGGGGGAACACTGAAGCTTTCTTT. Translated: CASSIDRGRRGNTEAFF. The full variable domain, completed using reference TRBV19 and TRBJ1-1, is DGGITQSPKYLFRKEGQNVTLSCEQNLNHDAMYWYRQDPGQGLRLIYYSQIVNDFQKGDIAEGYSVSREKKESFPLTVTSAQKNPTAFYLCASSIDRGRRGNTEAFFGQGTRLTVV.

This clone was detected a few times. The chain couples TRBV18 to TRBJ2-1; TRBD2 aligns across 8 bases. The CDR3 is 15 amino acids. V was clipped by 3 bases and J by 4 bases; unmatched bases: 5. Germline V CDR1 and CDR2: KGHSH, LQKENI. Here the CDR3 reads CASSPATSVYNEQFF. CDR3 bases: TGTGCCAGCTCACCTGCGACTAGCGTTTACAATGAGCAGTTCTTC.

V is TRBV19 and J is TRBJ2-7; D is possibly TRBD2 (5 bases). V was cut by 5 bases and J by 1 base, with 9 bases left in between. CDR3 length: 13 amino acids. Looked up from germline, CDR1 is LNHDA and CDR2 is SQIVND (reference sequence). The chain's CDR3 is CASSPGVSYEQYF. Here the CDR3 DNA reads TGTGCCAGTAGTCCCGGGGTTTCCTACGAGCAGTACTTC.

This chain links TRBV4-1 with TRBJ2-5, with 9 bases identical to TRBD2. CDR3 length: 16 residues. Germline V CDR1 and CDR2: MGHRA, YSYEKL. With 4 bases clipped from V and 2 bases from J, the junction kept 8 bases outside the gene matches. CDR3 loop: CASSLSIAGVQETQYF. CDR3 DNA sequence: TGCGCCAGCAGCCTGAGCATAGCGGGGGTACAAGAGACCCAGTACTTC.

The chain recombines TRBV4-1 with TRBJ1-5; TRBD1 matches at 9 bases. Germline assignment: CDR1 MGHRA and CDR2 YSYEKL. There are 16 residues in the CDR3. V trimming: 2 bases; J trimming: 4 bases; junction bases outside the gene matches: 6. CDR3 residues: CASSQPTGGANQPQHF. The CDR3 nucleotides read TGCGCCAGCAGCCAACCAACAGGGGGCGCGAATCAGCCCCAGCATTTT.

This sequence joins TRBV9 and TRBJ1-2, with 7 bases identical to TRBD1. The CDR3 runs to 17 residues. V shed 5 bases, J shed 0 bases, and the junction held 13 bases outside the gene matches. Germline V CDR1 and CDR2: SGDLS, YYNGEE. The CDR3 DNA reads as TGTGCCAGCAGAGCTGAGACAGGGAGACGGGCTAACTATGGCTACACCTTC. It specifies CASRAETGRRANYGYTF.

This chain joins TRBV27 and TRBJ1-1; a weak D match, TRBD1 (5 bases). From germline, CDR1 is MNHEY and CDR2 SMNVEV (reference sequence). The CDR3 runs 17 residues. The V end lost 5 bases, the J end lost 0 bases, and 19 bases lay between the germline ends. This chain's CDR3 is CASSRLAGRGLNTEAFF. The CDR3 DNA follows: TGTGCCAGCAGTCGACTGGCAGGTCGGGGGTTGAACACTGAAGCTTTCTTT.

This chain links TRBV2 with TRBJ1-6, with TRBD1 as a possible D gene (6 bases). Germline V CDR1 and CDR2: SNHLY, FYNNEI. V was shortened by 1 base and J by 14 bases, with 15 bases between the two germline ends. This CDR3 comprises 14 residues. CDR3 coding DNA: TGTGCCAGCAGTGAAGTTGGCAGGGGCGATTCCCTCCACTTT. This translates into CASSEVGRGDSLHF.

The chain carries TRBV28 and TRBJ1-3, with D uncertain. Germline V lookup: CDR1 MDHEN, CDR2 SYDVKM. The length of the CDR3 is 14 residues. The V end lost 5 bases, the J end lost 1 base, and 9 bases lay between the germline ends. CDR3 protein: CASSLPYSGNTIYF. CDR3 coding DNA: TGTGCCAGCAGTCTCCCGTATTCTGGAAACACCATATATTTT. The full variable domain, rest sourced from reference TRBV28 and TRBJ1-3, is DVKVTQSSRYLVKRTGEKVFLECVQDMDHENMFWYRQDPGLGLRLIYFSYDVKMKEKGDIPEGYSVSREKKERFSLILESASTNQTSMYLCASSLPYSGNTIYFGEGSWLTVV.

This clone has just a few counts. The rearrangement uses TRBV28 and TRBJ2-3; 12 bases line up with TRBD2. Germline-derived CDR1 and CDR2 are MDHEN and SYDVKM. CDR3 length: 15 amino acids. V gave up 5 bases and J gave up 3 bases; unmatched junction bases: 3. CDR3 coding DNA: TGTGCCAGCAGTGTCACTAGCGGGAGGACAGATACGCAGTATTTT. This codes for CASSVTSGRTDTQYF.

The chain uses TRBV29-1 and TRBJ1-2, with D possibly being TRBD1 (5 bases). The germline V gene encodes CDR1 SQVTM and CDR2 ANQGSEA. Trimming cost V 2 bases and J 8 bases, with 9 bases left between them. This CDR3 is built from 11 residues. The CDR3 loop reads CSVETREGYTF. The CDR3 coding sequence is TGCAGCGTTGAAACCAGGGAAGGCTACACCTTC.

V gene TRBV28 combines with J gene TRBJ1-2; D might be TRBD1 (5 bases). This CDR3 contains 13 residues. The V end lost 6 bases, the J end lost 6 bases, and 14 bases lay between the germline ends. Looked up from germline, CDR1 is MDHEN and CDR2 is SYDVKM. The DNA for the CDR3 is TGTGCCAGCAGACGGGGGATATATAATGGCTACACCTTC. It is translated as CASRRGIYNGYTF.

V and J are TRBV6-1 and TRBJ2-7; the match to TRBD1 covers 9 bases. The CDR3 loop spans 14 amino acids. The V gene end was trimmed by 3 bases and the J gene end by 9 bases; junction bases not matched to a gene: 9. Per the germline V gene, CDR1 is MNHNS and CDR2 is SASEGT. CDR3 coding DNA: TGTGCCAGCAGTGAGGGGACAGGGCGGTATGGGCAGTACTTC. This encodes CASSEGTGRYGQYF.

The rearrangement joins TRBV5-4 to TRBJ1-2, with TRBD1 matching 12 bases. The germline CDR1 and CDR2 sequences are SGHNT and YYREEE (reference sequence). The trim removed 4 bases at V and 9 bases at J, leaving 10 bases unmatched. CDR3 size: 15 residues. The CDR3 nucleotides are TGTGCCAGCAGCCCGGGACAGGGGGCTCCCTTGAGCTACACCTTC. Protein: CASSPGQGAPLSYTF.